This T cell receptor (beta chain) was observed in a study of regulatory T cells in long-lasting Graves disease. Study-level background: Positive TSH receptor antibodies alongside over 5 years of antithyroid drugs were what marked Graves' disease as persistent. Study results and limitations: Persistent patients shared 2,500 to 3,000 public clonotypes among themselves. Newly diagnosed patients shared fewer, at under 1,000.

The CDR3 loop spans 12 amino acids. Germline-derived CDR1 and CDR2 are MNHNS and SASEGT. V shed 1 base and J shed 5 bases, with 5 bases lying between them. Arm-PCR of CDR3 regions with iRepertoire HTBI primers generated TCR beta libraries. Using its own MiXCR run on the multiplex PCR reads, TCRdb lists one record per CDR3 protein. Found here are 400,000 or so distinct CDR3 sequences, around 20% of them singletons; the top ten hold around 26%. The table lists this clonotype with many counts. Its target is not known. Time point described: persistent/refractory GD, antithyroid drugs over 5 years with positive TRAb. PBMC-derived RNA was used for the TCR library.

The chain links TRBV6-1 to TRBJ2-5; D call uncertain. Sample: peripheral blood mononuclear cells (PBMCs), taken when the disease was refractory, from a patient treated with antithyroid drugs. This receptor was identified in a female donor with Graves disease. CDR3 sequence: CASSEDIETQYF. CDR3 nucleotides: TGTGCCAGCAGTGAAGATATTGAGACCCAGTACTTC.